This TCR beta chain was identified during a study of vaccination effects on CD4 cells after COVID-19. The wider study: Participants got two doses of BNT162b2 or mRNA-1273 vaccine.

Notes on this clone: Antigen specificity is unknown.

Study-wide findings and caveats: After vaccination, at late timepoints, clones induced by infection and by vaccine contracted markedly.

Some clones are missing from TCRdb's copy, which holds only in-frame ones; the method was immunoSEQ multiplex PCR. The sample gives tens of thousands of clones, roughly 70% of which show up once; 9.1% is in the top ten. Sequencing followed a ViraFEST assay step that expanded antigen-specific CD4+ T cells with viral peptide pools. CD4+ T cells were isolated after around 9 days of culture. Vaccine recipients had no previous SARS-CoV-2 infection; their nucleocapsid antibodies were negative. For each well, 2 million to 2.5 million PBMC were cultured with roughly 11 IU/ml IL-2 and 9 to 10 ug/ml peptides. A half-medium replacement with IL-2 medium was carried out on days 3 and 7. The germline V gene encodes CDR1 MNHEY and CDR2 SMNVEV (reference sequence). The CDR3 covers 13 residues. The V gene end was trimmed by 9 bases and the J gene end by 4 bases; junction bases not matched to a gene: 4.

The sequencing here drew on CD4+ T cells from PBMCs cultured with HCoV-NL63 spike peptides, taken before COVID-19 vaccination. This receptor was obtained from a human donor who received a COVID-19 vaccine. The J gene is TRBJ1-2, the V gene TRBV27; 11 bases map to TRBD1. CDR3 nucleotide sequence: TGTGCCAGTGGACAGGGGGCCTCCTATGGCTACACCTTC. This sequence encodes CASGQGASYGYTF.